These T cell receptor beta chains were read from a single sample in a study of vaccination and CD4 T cells after COVID-19. TCRdb recomputed calls from the PCR reads with MiXCR, one row per CDR3 protein. The data contain about 19,000 distinct CDR3 sequences, about half of them singletons. Antigen specificity for these receptors is unknown. The starting material was CD4+ T cells from blood, cultured in vitro, obtained before SARS-CoV-2 vaccination. These receptors were taken from a human donor who had recovered from COVID-19. Both conserved end residues are trimmed from each CDR3. Size is omitted from some rows. Given values are once, few, many or a class for expanded clones.

clone_size v_call cdr3_aa
- TRBV27 ASSLAVGEAEAF
- TRBV6-2/TRBV6-3 ASIGRPGANYGYT
few TRBV7-3 ASSPGNWVTDTQY
few TRBV20-1 SARDAGEPYNSPLH
- TRBV24-1 ATSDLGREETQY
- TRBV20-1 SAYNRDRGPTGELF
- TRBV4-2 ASSQVAPVEGETQY
- TRBV11-3 ATAGTDTGELF
few TRBV6-2/TRBV6-3 ASVDRANTEAF
- TRBV7-9 ASSFSGQGGPPLH
- TRBV7-9 ASSFDQVVDTQY
- TRBV7-9 ASSAARLGTSGYSYEQY
- TRBV20-1 SARGLAGRWGTDTQY
- TRBV20-1 SARETADTQY
- TRBV7-2 ASSLASQGTYEQY
- TRBV6-1 ASSPLHLGDSPLH
- TRBV11-1 ASSLGGPNEQF
- TRBV6-2/TRBV6-3 ASTGGNYQETQY
few TRBV7-8 ASSLVAYRGETQY
- TRBV7-2 ASSLRLGDSGELF
- TRBV28 ASSFAGGGRQPQH
few TRBV19 ASRRDRSPGELF
- TRBV20-1 SASGVGTEAF
- TRBV6-2/TRBV6-3 ASSYNGQLNTEAF
- TRBV6-1 ASRRGTGGVDTEAF
- TRBV6-1 ASMIPFRLANTGELF
- TRBV20-1 SARAMDGQPQH
- TRBV20-1 SASRGKRQETQY
- TRBV12-3/TRBV12-4 ASSPTRGYGYT
- TRBV6-1 ASSHNDSPLH
once TRBV20-1 SAPSGQGGGYT
few TRBV25-1 ASSEVSPLTNTEAF
- TRBV11-1 ASSQIDRVTEAF
few TRBV20-1 SARGAYEQY
- TRBV28 ASRLPFNYGYT
few TRBV10-3 AISDRGLSNQPQH
- TRBV7-2 ASSLDGRISGANVLT
- TRBV19 ASRQAGGNTIY
- TRBV6-1 ASSEPPPLEQY
- TRBV6-1 ASSVGARRSYEQY
- TRBV19 ATSTSVAETQY
- TRBV20-1 SGGRLGGETQY